These T cell receptor beta chains were read from a single sample in a study of tumor-infiltrating lymphocytes in primary liver carcinoma. TCRdb fed the multiplex PCR reads into MiXCR, producing one record per CDR3 protein. In the table there are more than 70,000 distinct CDR3 sequences, 69% of which are singletons. The sequenced material came from tumor-adjacent normal liver tissue. These receptors originate from a man aged 40-50 years with primary liver carcinoma and hepatitis B virus infection. CDR3s include the opening cysteine and the closing phenylalanine or tryptophan. A D gene is named only where the DNA matches it firmly. Clone size is stated in some rows and not others, as once, few, many or a class when expanded.

>TRBJ2-7|many|TRBV4-2|-
CASSQGLSGFTYEQYF
TGTGCCAGCAGCCAAGGGCTTAGCGGCTTTACGTACGAGCAGTACTTC
>TRBJ2-1|-|TRBV11-2|TRBD2
CASSLDGRVSGTLYNEPSF
TGTGCCAGCAGCTTAGATGGGCGAGTCAGCGGGACCCTTTACAATGAGCCGTCCTTC
>TRBJ2-2|once|TRBV6-6|-
CGSSYVTGELFF
TGTGGGAGCAGTTACGTCACCGGGGAGCTGTTTTTT
>TRBJ1-1|many|TRBV12-3/TRBV12-4|TRBD1
CASSEGTGDEAFF
TGTGCCAGCAGTGAAGGGACAGGGGATGAAGCTTTCTTT
>TRBJ2-4|-|TRBV5-1|-
CASSLAPQDGNIQYF
TGCGCCAGCAGCTTGGCCCCACAGGATGGGAACATTCAGTACTTC
>TRBJ2-6|once|TRBV11-2|-
CASSLEDWANVLSF
TGTGCCAGCAGCTTAGAGGACTGGGCCAACGTCCTGAGTTTC
>TRBJ2-1|-|TRBV6-2/TRBV6-3|TRBD2
CAGGYMREVEQFF
TGTGCCGGCGGTTACATGCGGGAGGTAGAGCAGTTCTTC
>TRBJ2-7|-|TRBV28|TRBD1
CASSASGQGVTYEHYF
TGTGCCAGCAGTGCCTCGGGACAGGGGGTTACCTACGAGCACTACTTC
>TRBJ2-3|many|TRBV5-5|TRBD2
CASSLFAGAPDTQYF
TGTGCCAGCAGCTTGTTTGCGGGAGCCCCAGATACGCAGTATTTT
>TRBJ2-1|-|TRBV11-2|TRBD1
CASSSGTGASNEQLF
TGTGCTAGCAGCTCCGGGACAGGGGCAAGCAATGAGCAGCTCTTC
>TRBJ2-7|-|TRBV6-2/TRBV6-3|TRBD1
CASSPTGGRNEQYF
TGTGCTAGCAGCCCGACAGGGGGTCGCAACGAGCAGTACTTC
>TRBJ1-5|-|TRBV6-2/TRBV6-3|TRBD1
CASTPTEGAYNSQPQNF
TGTGCCAGCACCCCTACAGAGGGGGCGTATAATAGTCAGCCCCAGAATTTT
>TRBJ2-1|-|TRBV4-3|-
CASSQDRKGAGNEQFF
TGCGCCAGCAGCCAAGATAGGAAAGGGGCCGGCAATGAGCAGTTCTTC
>TRBJ2-1|few|TRBV7-3|TRBD2
CASSSFGLAGGSSYNEQFF
TGTGCCAGCAGCTCGTTTGGACTAGCGGGAGGGAGCTCCTACAATGAGCAGTTCTTC
>TRBJ2-5|-|TRBV11-1|-
CVSSLVEVETQYF
TGTGTCAGCAGCTTAGTGGAAGTAGAGACCCAGTACTTC
>TRBJ2-1|many|TRBV7-9|TRBD1
CASSPPGGRSYNEQFF
TGTGCCAGCAGCCCCCCAGGGGGCAGGTCCTACAATGAGCAGTTCTTC
>TRBJ2-7|-|TRBV6-5|-
CATGAPQTYEQYF
TGTGCCACAGGGGCACCGCAGACCTACGAGCAGTACTTC
>TRBJ1-1|-|TRBV6-5|-
CASSYGGRRVEAFF
TGTGCCAGCAGTTATGGGGGGCGGAGGGTTGAAGCTTTCTTT
>TRBJ2-1|-|TRBV11-2|-
CASSLELLVAMSEQFF
TGTGCCAGCAGCTTAGAACTCCTAGTGGCAATGAGTGAGCAGTTCTTC
>TRBJ2-5|-|TRBV12-3/TRBV12-4|-
CASSLTKEAQYF
TGTGCCAGTAGCTTGACAAAGGAGGCCCAGTACTTC
>TRBJ2-1|-|TRBV11-1|-
CASNPRVTDSYNEQFF
TGTGCCAGCAACCCCCGAGTGACGGACTCCTACAATGAGCAGTTCTTC
>TRBJ2-7|-|TRBV4-2|-
CASSQAASEVSYGQYF
TGTGCCAGCAGCCAAGCGGCTAGCGAGGTTTCCTACGGGCAATACTTC
>TRBJ2-4|-|TRBV4-2|-
CASSPEGGGIINIQYF
TGTGCCAGCAGCCCGGAGGGGGGTGGAATCATAAACATTCAGTACTTC
>TRBJ2-1|few|TRBV6-1|TRBD2
CSSSQQGLTSGDDQFF
TGTTCCAGTAGTCAACAAGGGCTGACTAGCGGGGATGACCAGTTCTTC
>TRBJ1-2|-|TRBV28|TRBD1
CASGIQTGGAWGGYTF
TGTGCCAGCGGTATACAAACAGGGGGCGCTTGGGGTGGCTACACCTTC
>TRBJ1-6|-|TRBV6-5|TRBD1
CARRHRGVNNSPLHF
TGTGCCAGAAGACACAGGGGGGTGAATAATTCACCCCTCCACTTT
>TRBJ1-2|few|TRBV11-2|TRBD1
CASSRQGVYGYTF
TGTGCCAGCAGCCGACAGGGAGTCTATGGCTACACCTTC
>TRBJ2-7|many|TRBV7-8|-
CASRGVGSYEQYF
TGTGCCAGCAGGGGGGTGGGTTCCTACGAGCAGTACTTC
>TRBJ2-5|-|TRBV6-5|TRBD1
CANSYPGGSVTQYF
TGTGCCAACAGTTACCCAGGGGGTAGTGTGACCCAGTACTTC
>TRBJ1-1|-|TRBV10-2|-
CASREGRGWTGGLNTKAFF
TGCGCCAGCAGGGAGGGCCGAGGATGGACGGGGGGCTTGAACACTAAAGCTTTCTTT
>TRBJ2-1|-|TRBV11-1|TRBD1
CASRVGTVLSNEQFF
TGTGCCAGCAGGGTGGGGACAGTCCTCTCCAATGAGCAGTTCTTC
>TRBJ1-3|-|TRBV10-3|-
CVTGDGGNTMYF
TGTGTCACCGGGGACGGTGGAAACACCATGTATTTT
>TRBJ1-5|many|TRBV6-1|-
CASSEAGRIQNQPQHF
TGTGCCAGCAGTGAAGCCGGGAGGATCCAGAATCAGCCCCAGCATTTT